Each of the 28 T cell receptor beta chains below was sequenced from the same sample in a study of shared clonotypes between healthy human individuals. Clones were read by immunoSEQ multiplex PCR, and TCRdb kept only the in-frame ones, dropping some. The data hold around 1,000,000 clones, with approximately 77% observed a single time. The sequenced sample was memory CD4+ T cells from PBMCs. Subset: CD45RA-negative fraction. The receptors shown here come from a man aged 18 to 30 in good health. Some clones in this sample may be carry-over from other donors' samples.

The rearrangement joins TRBV27 to TRBJ2-3, with 11 bases lining up with TRBD2. This CDR3 comprises 16 residues. Germline V gives CDR1 MNHEY, CDR2 SMNVEV (reference sequence). V trimming: 3 bases; J trimming: 2 bases; junction bases outside the gene matches: 4. The CDR3 is CASSFRGLAATDTQYF. DNA of the CDR3: TGTGCCAGCAGTTTCAGGGGACTAGCGGCCACAGATACGCAGTATTTT.

The chain recombines TRBV19 with TRBJ1-2; D is unclear. The CDR3 sequence is 12 residues long. Germline V gene sequence: CDR1 LNHDA, CDR2 SQIVND (reference sequence). The V and J ends lost 4 bases and 2 bases respectively, with 5 bases between them. The DNA of the CDR3 is TGTGCCAGTAGTAAAAGGAACTATGGCTACACCTTC. Protein: CASSKRNYGYTF.

This clone occurred a few times. Written as DNA, the CDR3 is TGTGCCAGCAGACTAAGCGGGAGCTCCTACGAGCAGTACTTC. This codes for CASRLSGSSYEQYF. This chain uses TRBV28 with TRBJ2-7; 8 bases match TRBD2. Looked up from germline, CDR1 is MDHEN and CDR2 is SYDVKM. The junction had 4 bases not matched to a gene; V was cut back by 6 bases and J by 0 bases. This CDR3 has 14 residues.

This sequence joins TRBV6-1 and TRBJ2-1; D tentatively fits TRBD1 or TRBD2 (5 bases each). Germline-derived CDR1 and CDR2 are MNHNS and SASEGT. This CDR3 contains 14 residues. V was cut by 0 bases and J by 12 bases, with 15 bases left in between. This CDR3 reads CASSEAGTPSLQFF. The DNA of the CDR3 is TGTGCCAGCAGTGAAGCCGGGACCCCCAGTTTGCAGTTCTTC.

V gene TRBV15 combines with J gene TRBJ2-1; 7 bases map to TRBD1. V lost 3 bases to trimming and J lost 4 bases; unmatched junction nucleotides: 9. The V gene's germline CDR1 is LNHNV and CDR2 YYDKDF (reference sequence). The length of the CDR3 is 16 residues. CDR3 nucleotides: TGTGCCACCAGCAGGGGTCGACAGGGCAAGTACAATGAGCAGTTCTTC. Protein sequence: CATSRGRQGKYNEQFF.

Worth noting for this clone: The sample has other DNA sequences that encode this CDR3 too. This CDR3 reads CASSPAGSSYNEQFF. Here the CDR3 DNA reads TGTGCCAGCTCACCAGCGGGGTCCTCCTACAATGAGCAGTTCTTC. J is TRBJ2-1 and V is TRBV18; a possible D gene is TRBD2 (6 bases). CDR1 and CDR2 from the germline V gene are KGHSH and LQKENI. V lost 2 bases to trimming and J lost 0 bases, with 8 bases between them. CDR3 length: 15 residues.

This chain joins TRBV25-1 and TRBJ2-7, with a possible D match to TRBD1 (6 bases). The germline V and J ends were trimmed by 3 bases and 4 bases, with 10 bases remaining between them. In germline, CDR1 is MGHDK, CDR2 SYGVNS. This CDR3 is 13 amino acids long. CDR3 amino acids: CASSEGHRYEQYF. DNA for the CDR3: TGTGCCAGCAGTGAGGGACACCGGTACGAGCAGTACTTC.

This clone was detected only a few times. V and J are TRBV25-1 and TRBJ1-2, with D uncertain. CDR3 length: 12 residues. Germline V CDR1 and CDR2: MGHDK, SYGVNS. Deletions cut 6 bases from V and 4 bases from J, with 9 bases between. CDR3 in amino acids: CASSNPSYGYTF. CDR3 bases: TGTGCCAGCAGCAACCCCAGCTATGGCTACACCTTC.

The chain carries TRBV30 and TRBJ2-1; TRBD2 matches at 8 bases. The germline V gene has CDR1 GTSNPN and CDR2 SVGIG (reference sequence). V was pared by 0 bases and J by 1 base, with 8 bases of the junction left unmatched. CDR3 length: 17 residues. CDR3: CAWSVLGTSGSYNEQFF. The CDR3 bases are TGTGCCTGGAGTGTACTAGGTACTAGCGGATCCTACAATGAGCAGTTCTTC.

This chain uses TRBV4-1 with TRBJ2-1; D ambiguous. Germline V gene sequence: CDR1 MGHRA, CDR2 YSYEKL. The CDR3 sequence is 15 residues long. Trimming left V 5 bases short and J 6 bases short, with 17 bases between. CDR3 loop: CASSSVDGKTNEQFF. The CDR3 DNA follows: TGCGCCAGCAGCTCGGTGGACGGAAAAACCAATGAGCAGTTCTTC.

The CDR3 DNA reads TGTGCCAGTAAAAGGACGGGATCGGAGACCCAGTACTTC. Translation gives CASKRTGSETQYF. The chain recombines TRBV19 with TRBJ2-5; perhaps TRBD2 as D (5 bases). Germline CDR1 and CDR2: LNHDA and SQIVND (reference sequence). V was clipped by 7 bases and J by 5 bases, with 14 bases between them. The CDR3 length is 13 residues.

Comment on this clone: At one of its ends the junction is not consistent with the germline gene, which may arise from a read error. The rearrangement joins TRBV7-2 to TRBJ2-7, with 11 positions matching TRBD2. Germline CDR1 SGHTA, CDR2 FQGNSA. The CDR3 runs 16 residues. CDR3 in DNA: TGTGCCAGCAGCTTGGGACTAGCGGTTCTCTCCTACGGGCAGTACTTC. It yields the protein CASSLGLAVLSYGQYF.

The chain combines TRBV12-5 with TRBJ1-5; D remains unclear. From germline, CDR1 is LGHNT and CDR2 FRNRAP. The CDR3 is made up of 12 amino acids. Trimming removed 7 bases from V and 9 bases from J, with 13 bases in between. The CDR3 bases are TGTGCTAGTGCCTCGTTCGTCGGGCCCCAGCATTTT. Amino acid sequence: CASASFVGPQHF.

This rearrangement joins TRBV10-1 to TRBJ2-1, with D perhaps matching TRBD2 (7 bases). This CDR3 region has 15 residues. V lost 4 bases and J 8 bases, leaving 18 bases between the germline ends. In germline, CDR1 is WNHNN, CDR2 SYGVQD (reference sequence). The CDR3 DNA is TGCGCCAGCAGTGTCGGGAGCGGGACATCCGATGAGCAGTTCTTC. It is translated as CASSVGSGTSDEQFF.

This chain uses TRBV19 with TRBJ2-6; D is undetermined. Between the trimmed V and J ends, which lost 7 bases and 1 base, there was a span of 5 bases. The CDR3 spans 13 residues. Per germline, CDR1 LNHDA and CDR2 SQIVND (reference sequence). The CDR3 sequence: CASIRSGANVLTF. The CDR3 DNA reads TGTGCCAGTATAAGATCTGGGGCCAACGTCCTGACTTTC.

The chain joins TRBV5-1 to TRBJ2-7, with D uncertain. Germline V gene lookup returns CDR1 SGHRS and CDR2 YFSETQ. V lost 3 bases and J 2 bases, leaving 9 bases between the germline ends. This CDR3 region has 13 residues. In DNA, the CDR3 is TGCGCCAGCAGCTCCATATGGCCCTACGAGCAGTACTTC. Translation gives CASSSIWPYEQYF.

V is TRBV5-1 and J is TRBJ2-7, with unresolved D. V was trimmed by 4 bases and J by 4 bases, leaving 9 bases between them. CDR1 SGHRS and CDR2 YFSETQ come from the germline V gene. This CDR3 contains 12 residues. CDR3 DNA sequence: TGCGCCAGCAGCGTTGTGGGGTACGAGCAGTACTTC. This sequence encodes CASSVVGYEQYF.

The chain joins TRBV29-1 to TRBJ2-5; D is unresolved. The CDR3 totals 11 residues. CDR1 and CDR2 (germline): SQVTM, ANQGSEA. Trimming removed 5 bases from V and 4 bases from J, with 8 bases in between. CDR3 sequence: CSVSWGETQYF. CDR3 sequence (DNA): TGCAGCGTTTCCTGGGGAGAGACCCAGTACTTC.

This clone was seen a single time. The chain uses TRBV28 and TRBJ1-4; the D is unclear. CDR1 and CDR2 (germline): MDHEN, SYDVKM. V lost 6 bases to trimming and J lost 5 bases, with 16 bases between them. This CDR3 contains 15 residues. The CDR3, as DNA: TGTGCCAGCAGATCTATGAGACTTGAGAATGAAAAACTGTTTTTT. The encoded protein is CASRSMRLENEKLFF.

The rearrangement joins TRBV6-1 to TRBJ1-1; D remains ambiguous. The germline gives CDR1 MNHNS, CDR2 SASEGT. The germline V and J ends were trimmed by 2 bases and 3 bases, with 7 bases remaining between them. The CDR3 length is 13 residues. Written as DNA, the CDR3 is TGTGCCAGCAGTGAATCAGACTACACTGAAGCTTTCTTT. Amino acids: CASSESDYTEAFF.

The rearrangement uses TRBV14 and TRBJ2-7, with a possible D match to TRBD1 (5 bases). This CDR3 has 17 amino acids. The V end was cut by 0 bases, the J end by 2 bases, with 17 bases between. In germline, CDR1 is SGHDN, CDR2 FVKESK. The CDR3 is CASSQDRPQGKPYEQYF. The CDR3, as DNA: TGTGCCAGCAGCCAAGATAGGCCGCAGGGTAAACCCTACGAGCAGTACTTC.

The gene calls are TRBV6-5 and TRBJ1-2, with 7 bases identical to TRBD1. In germline, CDR1 is MNHEY, CDR2 SVGAGI. The length of the CDR3 is 14 residues. J was trimmed by 4 bases and V by 0 bases; bases with no gene match: 2. CDR3 nucleotides: TGTGCCAGCAGTTACTCGAACAGGGGCTATGGCTACACCTTC. Amino acids: CASSYSNRGYGYTF.

The V gene is TRBV7-9, the J gene TRBJ2-1, with D perhaps TRBD2 (6 bases). V was clipped by 1 base and J by 3 bases, with 16 bases between them. CDR3 size: 17 residues. In germline, CDR1 is SEHNR, CDR2 FQNEAQ (reference sequence). The CDR3 reads CASSLVYGSEGYNEQFF. The CDR3 region has the DNA TGTGCCAGCAGCTTAGTTTACGGGAGTGAGGGCTACAATGAGCAGTTCTTC.

The rearrangement links TRBV5-1 to TRBJ2-1; D unresolved. The CDR3 totals 13 residues. The germline V gene encodes CDR1 SGHRS and CDR2 YFSETQ. The germline V and J ends were trimmed by 4 bases and 2 bases, with 7 bases remaining between them. The CDR3 DNA reads as TGCGCCAGCAGCCAGGACCCCTACAATGAGCAGTTCTTC. It specifies CASSQDPYNEQFF.

The chain uses TRBV10-3 and TRBJ1-5; unclear D gene. Germline V gene data show CDR1 as ENHRY and CDR2 as SYGVKD. The CDR3 has 13 amino acids. Trimming shortened V by 2 bases and J by 3 bases, and 5 bases separated the two germline ends. CDR3 protein: CAISEGINQPQHF. CDR3 DNA: TGTGCCATCAGTGAGGGGATCAATCAGCCCCAGCATTTT.

This clone was found a few times. Other DNA sequences of this sample code for an identical CDR3. The rearrangement joins TRBV9 to TRBJ2-1, with 10 bases matching TRBD2. The CDR3 spans 16 residues. From germline, CDR1 is SGDLS and CDR2 YYNGEE. Losses at the gene ends were 0 bases for V and 4 bases for J; bases not matched to a gene: 4. The DNA of the CDR3 is TGTGCCAGCAGCGTAGAGTCTAGCGGGAGTTACAATGAGCAGTTCTTC. Protein product: CASSVESSGSYNEQFF.

This rearrangement joins TRBV28 to TRBJ1-5; 8 bases align to TRBD1. Germline V lookup: CDR1 MDHEN, CDR2 SYDVKM. This CDR3 is built from 16 residues. V gave up 7 bases and J gave up 4 bases; unmatched junction bases: 12. CDR3 nucleotide sequence: TGTGCCAGCACCACTCCTTCAGGGGGCGAAAATCAGCCCCAGCATTTT. Translated, it gives CASTTPSGGENQPQHF.

This chain uses TRBV28 with TRBJ2-7; 7 nucleotides align to TRBD1. V trimming: 5 bases; J trimming: 3 bases; junction bases outside the gene matches: 7. The CDR3 covers 14 residues. Germline CDR1 is MDHEN and CDR2 is SYDVKM. Here the CDR3 DNA reads TGTGCCAGCAGTCCTCCGGGACAGCTCTACGAGCAGTACTTC. This translates into CASSPPGQLYEQYF.